The 29 T cell receptor beta chains reported below all come from one sample, sequenced in a study of tumor-infiltrating lymphocytes in primary liver carcinoma. Unsorted whole blood served as the source of blood RNA, and germline DNA was extracted as well. A primer in the constant region served to generate TCR beta cDNA from 500 to 600 ng of total RNA. It was through three nested multiplex PCR rounds of slightly modified ARM-PCR that TCR beta libraries arose. With TRBV1-TRBV30 forward primers and a C-beta reverse primer, the first two PCR rounds were run for approximately 10 cycles each. TCRdb used MiXCR to reprocess the multiplex PCR reads, holding one entry per CDR3 protein. The table shows over 250,000 distinct CDR3 sequences, with approximately 54% occurring only once. The sequencing input was peripheral blood. The origin of the receptors is a woman in her 30s with primary liver carcinoma and hepatitis B virus infection.

This clonotype has a handful of counts. The chain has TRBV7-8 and TRBJ1-1; possibly TRBD1 for D (6 bases). The V end was cut by 9 bases, the J end by 0 bases, with 14 bases between. The V gene's germline CDR1 is SGHVS and CDR2 FQNEAQ. There are 14 residues in the CDR3. As DNA, the CDR3 is TGTGCCAGTCGGACCGGGACAATGAACACTGAAGCTTTCTTT. This translates into CASRTGTMNTEAFF.

This clonotype appeared a few times. This chain connects TRBV5-4 to TRBJ2-5; D is perhaps TRBD1 (7 bases). The CDR3 is 17 amino acids. CDR1 is SGHNT and CDR2 is YYREEE in the germline V gene (reference sequence). V dropped 0 bases and J dropped 3 bases, with 18 bases sitting between them. The CDR3 DNA reads TGTGCCAGCAGCTTGGGGGATGCCAGGGGGGTCGAAGAGACCCAGTACTTC. Amino acids: CASSLGDARGVEETQYF.

This clonotype was observed a handful of times. The J gene is TRBJ2-1, the V gene TRBV12-3 or TRBV12-4, with 7 bases aligning to TRBD2. This CDR3 is 15 amino acids long. With V trimmed by 2 bases and J by 6 bases, 7 bases remained unmatched. As DNA, the CDR3 is TGTGCCAGCAGTTTAACGGGAGGAAAAATCAATGAGCAGTTCTTC. Its protein is CASSLTGGKINEQFF.

There are a few counts of this clonotype. A clone one base away is much larger, so this may be a read error. The chain recombines TRBV29-1 with TRBJ2-1; D is uncertain. The CDR3 runs 10 residues. Germline V gene sequence: CDR1 SQVTM, CDR2 ANQGSEA. The CDR3 nucleotides are TGCAGCGGGTCAGACAATGGGCAGTTCTTC. Translation gives CSGSDNGQFF.

A word on this clonotype: A much more abundant neighbour one base away suggests this may be a read error. V usage is TRBV6-2 or TRBV6-3 and J usage is TRBJ2-1; 13 nucleotides line up with TRBD2. Germline-derived CDR1 and CDR2 are MNHEY and SVGEGT. CDR3 length equals 19 residues. The CDR3 DNA reads as TGTGCCAGCAGCCCCGGGGGACTAGCGGGAAAAGGTTCCTACAAGGAGCAGTTCTTC. Its translation: CASSPGGLAGKGSYKEQFF.

The CDR3 sequence: CSARDGSNGETQYF. CDR3 DNA sequence: TGCAGTGCTAGGGATGGAAGTAACGGAGAGACCCAGTACTTC. This chain uses TRBV20-1 with TRBJ2-5; the D is unclear. CDR3 length: 14 residues. The germline V gene encodes CDR1 DFQATT and CDR2 SNEGSKA (reference sequence). V lost 3 bases to trimming and J lost 4 bases, with 15 bases between them.

This clonotype was detected ten times or more. V usage is TRBV29-1 and J usage is TRBJ2-1; D is possibly TRBD1 or TRBD2 (6 bases each). V shed 6 bases and J shed 13 bases, with 13 bases lying between them. The CDR3 consists of 10 residues. Germline V gives CDR1 SQVTM, CDR2 ANQGSEA. In DNA, the CDR3 is TGCAGCGTAGGGGGGATAGAACAGTTCTTC. It yields the protein CSVGGIEQFF.

This clonotype was seen many times. The chain links TRBV11-1 to TRBJ2-7; TRBD1 might be the D (6 bases). CDR3 length: 15 residues. The V and J ends lost 2 bases and 2 bases respectively, with 13 bases between them. The V gene's germline CDR1 is SGHAT and CDR2 FQDESV (reference sequence). The CDR3 DNA reads as TGTGCCAGCAGCTTAACTAGGGGGTTCACCTACGAGCAGTACTTC. Translated: CASSLTRGFTYEQYF.

About this clonotype: Relative to the germline gene, one junction end is altered; a read error may explain this. The chain joins TRBV11-3 to TRBJ2-5; 9 bases agree with TRBD1. The CDR3 sequence is 16 residues long. In germline, CDR1 is SGHNT, CDR2 YENEEA. DNA of the CDR3: TGTGCCAGCAGCTTTGTTGATACAGGGGGCGAGGAGACCCAGTATTTC. It encodes CASSFVDTGGEETQYF.

The V call is TRBV12-3 or TRBV12-4, the J call TRBJ2-1; TRBD2 aligns across 10 bases. Trimming at V came to 7 bases and at J to 6 bases, leaving 9 bases not matched to a gene. This CDR3 has 15 amino acids. CDR3 region: CASTRTSGLSNEQFF. In DNA, the CDR3 is TGTGCCAGCACTAGGACTAGCGGATTATCCAATGAGCAGTTCTTC.

The table lists this clonotype with many counts. This chain joins TRBV6-6 and TRBJ2-2, with a tentative D call TRBD2 (5 bases). CDR1 is MNHNY, CDR2 SVGAGI, per germline (reference sequence). The CDR3 covers 15 residues. V was cut by 2 bases and J by 1 base, with 8 bases left in between. DNA of the CDR3: TGTGCCAGCAGTTACAGGAGGAGGAACACCGGGGAGCTGTTTTTT. This codes for CASSYRRRNTGELFF.

This CDR3 reads CAWSPQRENRYEQYF. The CDR3 DNA reads as TGTGCCTGGAGTCCTCAGCGGGAGAATCGTTACGAGCAGTACTTC. This rearrangement joins TRBV30 to TRBJ2-7; TRBD2 aligns across 8 bases. Germline V gene lookup returns CDR1 GTSNPN and CDR2 SVGIG (reference sequence). V lost 2 bases and J lost 4; bases outside the gene matches: 10. The CDR3 length is 15 residues.

Details on this clonotype: One junction end disagrees with the germline gene, perhaps due to a read error. This CDR3 is CSVAEGDERFF. DNA for the CDR3: TGCAGCGTCGCCGAAGGAGATGAGCGGTTCTTC. The chain joins TRBV29-1 to TRBJ2-1; D gene unclear. This CDR3 has 11 amino acids. CDR1 is SQVTM and CDR2 is ANQGSEA in the germline V gene.

As for this clonotype: A much more abundant neighbour one base away suggests this may be a read error. The V gene is TRBV29-1, the J gene TRBJ1-4; no firm D call. Germline loops: CDR1 SQVTM, CDR2 ANQGSEA. The CDR3 extends over 14 amino acids. CDR3 sequence (DNA): TGCAGGGCGGCCGTGGCGGAATTTAATGAAAAACTGTTTTTT. It translates to CRAAVAEFNEKLFF.

On this clonotype itself: The conserved final phenylalanine or tryptophan is absent from the CDR3, which likely points to a read error. J is TRBJ1-1 and V is TRBV29-1, with TRBD1 as a possible D gene (5 bases). Trimming removed 6 bases at V and 10 bases at J, with 15 bases between. Looked up from germline, CDR1 is SQVTM and CDR2 is ANQGSEA. This CDR3 spans 11 amino acids. Here the CDR3 reads CSVSGVVGAFS. The CDR3 nucleotides read TGCAGCGTATCGGGGGTCGTCGGAGCTTTCTCT.

As regards this clonotype: This may stem from a read error, because a much larger clone lies one nucleotide away. This sequence joins TRBV12-3 or TRBV12-4 and TRBJ1-4; 7 positions match TRBD1. With V trimmed by 7 bases and J by 10 bases, 15 bases remained unmatched. The CDR3 totals 15 residues. CDR3 DNA: TGTGCCAGCAATGACAACGGACAGGAGTTGGGAAAACTGTTTTTT. Its protein is CASNDNGQELGKLFF.

This clonotype was observed a handful of times. This chain uses TRBV28 with TRBJ2-2; 9 nucleotides line up with TRBD2. The germline V gene encodes CDR1 MDHEN and CDR2 SYDVKM. V lost 5 bases to trimming and J lost 3 bases; unmatched junction nucleotides: 7. The CDR3 is 16 amino acids. In DNA, the CDR3 is TGTGCCAGCAGTCCCCTGAGCGGGAGGCACACCGGGGAGCTGTTTTTT. Its protein is CASSPLSGRHTGELFF.

This clonotype was counted a few times. A read error may be the cause here, since a much bigger clone is one base away. V and J are TRBV11-2 and TRBJ2-5; D gene uncertain. With 3 bases removed from V and 4 bases from J, the gap between germline ends came to 12 bases. The germline gives CDR1 SGHAT, CDR2 FQNNGV. CDR3 length: 14 residues. The CDR3 nucleotides read TGTGCCAGCAGCTTTTCCGGGTTGGGAGAGACCCAGTACTTC. Its protein is CASSFSGLGETQYF.

In DNA form, the CDR3 reads TGTGCCAGCACACCCACAGCGAACACCGGGGAGCTGTTTTTT. Protein product: CASTPTANTGELFF. V usage is TRBV6-6 and J usage is TRBJ2-2, with no clear D. The CDR3 extends over 14 amino acids. Deletions cut 7 bases from V and 0 bases from J, with 9 bases between. Germline V CDR1 and CDR2: MNHNY, SVGAGI (reference sequence).

This chain connects TRBV28 to TRBJ1-2; 10 positions agree with TRBD1. The length of the CDR3 is 15 residues. V was pared by 6 bases and J by 4 bases, with 8 bases of the junction left unmatched. Looked up from germline, CDR1 is MDHEN and CDR2 is SYDVKM. The chain's CDR3 is CASRTGTGAPYGYTF. CDR3 sequence (DNA): TGTGCCAGCAGAACCGGGACAGGGGCTCCCTATGGCTACACCTTC.

This clonotype was detected a few times. The CDR3 sequence: CASSLNRGETQYF. Here the CDR3 DNA reads TGTGCCAGCAGCTTAAACAGGGGAGAGACCCAGTACTTC. The chain employs TRBV7-8 and TRBJ2-5, with 7 positions matching TRBD1. The germline V gene has CDR1 SGHVS and CDR2 FQNEAQ. This CDR3 has 13 residues. V was pared by 2 bases and J by 4 bases, with 1 base of the junction left unmatched.

With respect to this clonotype: A clone one base away is much larger, so this may be a read error. The CDR3 protein is CASSPPTAGFFPSVFTDTQYF. DNA of the CDR3: TGTGCCAGCAGCCCACCCACAGCAGGGTTCTTTCCTAGCGTCTTCACAGATACGCAGTATTTT. The V and J genes are TRBV7-9 and TRBJ2-3, with TRBD2 as a possible D gene (6 bases). The germline V gene has CDR1 SEHNR and CDR2 FQNEAQ (reference sequence). V gave up 5 bases and J gave up 2 bases, with 32 bases separating them. This CDR3 region has 21 residues. The full variable domain, with the rest looked up from reference TRBV7-9 and TRBJ2-3, is DTGVSQNPRHKITKRGQNVTFRCDPISEHNRLYWYRQTLGQGPEFLTYFQNEAQLEKSRLLSDRFSAERPKGSFSTLEIQRTEQGDSAMYLCASSPPTAGFFPSVFTDTQYFGPGTRLTVL.

This clonotype has a count of ten or more. This chain links TRBV12-3 or TRBV12-4 with TRBJ2-1; D gene ambiguous. Trimming took 3 bases from V and 9 from J, leaving 15 bases between them. The CDR3 covers 14 residues. The CDR3 sequence: CASSFWQAPPEQFF. In DNA form, the CDR3 reads TGTGCCAGCAGTTTTTGGCAGGCCCCACCTGAGCAGTTCTTC.

In this sample, this clonotype turned up many times. V gene TRBV11-2 combines with J gene TRBJ1-2; 10 bases map to TRBD1. The CDR3 is 14 amino acids. The V gene's germline CDR1 is SGHAT and CDR2 FQNNGV. Unmatched junction bases numbered 5, after V lost 7 bases and J lost 3 bases. In nucleotides, the CDR3 is TGTGCCAGCACCCCGACAGGGGGCGACTATGGCTACACCTTC. Translation gives CASTPTGGDYGYTF.

J is TRBJ2-1 and V is TRBV6-1; no clear D gene. This CDR3 spans 14 amino acids. V lost 2 bases to trimming and J lost 6 bases, with 11 bases between them. Germline-derived CDR1 and CDR2 are MNHNS and SASEGT. CDR3 residues: CASSEFSGVNEQFF. CDR3 in DNA: TGTGCCAGCAGTGAATTTTCTGGCGTCAATGAGCAGTTCTTC.

This clonotype was counted only a few times. The rearrangement joins TRBV4-2 to TRBJ2-7; 8 bases are a match to TRBD1. The ends lost 1 base at V and 0 bases at J; junction bases unmatched: 5. Per the germline V gene, CDR1 is LGHNA and CDR2 is YNFKEQ. The length of the CDR3 is 16 residues. CDR3 sequence (DNA): TGTGCCAGCAGCCAAGCCGGGACAGGAAGCTCCTACGAGCAGTACTTC. It specifies CASSQAGTGSSYEQYF.

With regard to this clonotype: One junction end does not reproduce the germline sequence, and a read error may be involved. The gene calls are TRBV7-2 and TRBJ2-5; D possibly matches TRBD1 or TRBD2 (6 bases each). CDR3 size: 15 residues. Germline assignment: CDR1 SGHTA and CDR2 FQGNSA. The CDR3 DNA follows: TGTGCCAGCAGCTTAGTCGGGGGCGTTTCGGAGACCCAGTGCTTC. Amino acid sequence: CASSLVGGVSETQCF.

Concerning this clonotype itself: This may be a read error: a much more frequent sequence differs by one nucleotide. CDR3 nucleotides: TGTGCCAGCAGTGGGCAACAGGGGGTTTCCTACGACCAGTACTTC. Translating gives CASSGQQGVSYDQYF. J is TRBJ2-7 and V is TRBV6-1; TRBD1 aligns across 8 bases. The CDR3 is 15 residues long. The V gene's germline CDR1 is MNHNS and CDR2 SASEGT.

Regarding this clonotype: It may be a read error: a sequence one base away is much more abundant. The chain is built from TRBV12-3 or TRBV12-4 and TRBJ2-5; a possible D gene is TRBD2 (5 bases). This CDR3 contains 13 residues. The germline V and J ends were trimmed by 5 bases and 4 bases, with 11 bases remaining between them. The CDR3 DNA follows: TGTGCCAGCAGTAGAGGACTGGGAGAGACCCAGTACTTC. It translates to CASSRGLGETQYF.